This passage covers 25 T cell receptor beta chains from one sample sequenced in a study of T-cell memory formation after mild COVID-19. One entry per CDR3 protein results from TCRdb running MiXCR on the 5' RACE reads. The sample lists 400,000 to 500,000 distinct CDR3 sequences, 20% to 25% occurring once. Sequenced sample: PBMCs or a T cell subset sorted from them (not recorded which). All receptors come from an adult woman who had mild COVID-19 (a few samples of this study predate the infection). Cell type and time point are not known.

This clonotype was recorded many times. V gene TRBV2 combines with J gene TRBJ2-7; TRBD2 might be the D (6 bases). This CDR3 has 13 residues. The ends were cut back, 5 bases at V and 4 bases at J, with 12 bases in the middle. CDR1 SNHLY and CDR2 FYNNEI come from the germline V gene. The CDR3 sequence: CASSPGGGYEQYF. Written as DNA, the CDR3 is TGTGCCAGCAGTCCTGGTGGGGGGTACGAGCAGTACTTC.

This clonotype turned up a few times. The V call is TRBV20-1, the J call TRBJ2-5; 7 nucleotides match TRBD2. Germline loops: CDR1 DFQATT, CDR2 SNEGSKA (reference sequence). The junction had 4 bases not matched to a gene; V was cut back by 1 base and J by 2 bases. The CDR3 sequence is 14 residues long. The CDR3 sequence is CSARGGLEQETQYF. In DNA, the CDR3 is TGCAGTGCTAGAGGAGGACTAGAGCAAGAGACCCAGTACTTC.

The chain recombines TRBV20-1 with TRBJ1-2; 7 bases map to TRBD1. With V trimmed by 6 bases and J by 5 bases, 12 bases remained unmatched. Germline V gives CDR1 DFQATT, CDR2 SNEGSKA (reference sequence). There are 14 residues in the CDR3. CDR3 bases: TGCAGTGCGATGAAAAAGGGGGCGGGGTATGGCTACACCTTC. Encoded protein: CSAMKKGAGYGYTF.

This clonotype was detected many times. V and J are TRBV7-8 and TRBJ1-1, with 7 bases identical to TRBD1. Per germline, CDR1 SGHVS and CDR2 FQNEAQ. The length of the CDR3 is 14 residues. The V segment lost 4 bases and the J segment 2 bases; nucleotides outside the gene matches: 4. DNA of the CDR3: TGTGCCAGCAGCTCGGGACAGACCAACACTGAAGCTTTCTTT. The encoded protein is CASSSGQTNTEAFF.

This clonotype was counted ten times or more. The chain joins TRBV4-3 to TRBJ1-6; D possibly corresponds to TRBD1 (5 bases). Germline CDR1 is LGHNA and CDR2 is YSLEER. This CDR3 comprises 16 residues. The V end lost 0 bases, the J end lost 7 bases, and 13 bases lay between the germline ends. DNA of the CDR3: TGCGCCAGCAGCCAAGATCTGAGGGGCGGGAATTCACCCCTCCACTTT. This translates into CASSQDLRGGNSPLHF.

This clonotype was detected a few times. DNA for the CDR3: TGTGCCAGCATCATAGGGACTGGGACCTACAATGAGCAGTTCTTC. Translation: CASIIGTGTYNEQFF. The chain recombines TRBV2 with TRBJ2-1, with D perhaps matching TRBD2 (6 bases). V was trimmed by 7 bases and J by 2 bases, leaving 15 bases between them. From germline, CDR1 is SNHLY and CDR2 FYNNEI. This CDR3 contains 15 residues.

This clonotype was seen at least ten times. The chain uses TRBV4-1 and TRBJ2-1, with D possibly TRBD2 on 7 matching bases. Germline V gene lookup returns CDR1 MGHRA and CDR2 YSYEKL. The CDR3 is 17 amino acids. The ends were cut back, 0 bases at V and 2 bases at J, with 14 bases in the middle. The DNA for the CDR3 is TGCGCCAGCAGCCAAGATGGAACGGGGGGCCCCTACAATGAGCAGTTCTTC. This codes for CASSQDGTGGPYNEQFF.

This chain links TRBV5-6 with TRBJ1-5, with 7 bases identical to TRBD1. The V and J ends lost 3 bases and 1 base, in that order; junction bases with no gene match: 13. The CDR3 runs to 18 residues. Germline CDR1 and CDR2: SGHDT and YYEEEE. The CDR3 sequence is CASSSSSTGFGSNQPQHF. The CDR3 DNA sequence: TGTGCCAGCAGCTCCTCCTCGACAGGGTTTGGGAGCAATCAGCCCCAGCATTTT.

There are a few counts of this clonotype. This chain's CDR3 is CSHALSEQGTQYF. The CDR3 nucleotides read TGCAGCCACGCGCTCTCCGAACAGGGGACCCAGTACTTC. The chain uses TRBV29-1 and TRBJ2-5; a possible D gene is TRBD1 (6 bases). V lost 8 bases, J lost 7 bases, and 20 bases lay in between. Germline V gene lookup returns CDR1 SQVTM and CDR2 ANQGSEA. CDR3 size: 13 residues.

The chain couples TRBV6-2 or TRBV6-3 to TRBJ2-1; TRBD2 matches 10 bases. The CDR3 covers 15 residues. The junction had 3 bases not matched to a gene; V was cut back by 5 bases and J by 2 bases. Germline V CDR1 and CDR2: MNHEY, SVGEGT. The CDR3, as DNA: TGTGCCAGCAGTCAAAGCGGGAGGGCCTACAATGAGCAGTTCTTC. Amino acids: CASSQSGRAYNEQFF.

The rearrangement uses TRBV7-9 and TRBJ1-1; 11 bases map to TRBD1. Looked up from germline, CDR1 is SEHNR and CDR2 is FQNEAQ (reference sequence). The ends lost 6 bases at V and 4 bases at J; junction bases unmatched: 7. This CDR3 comprises 15 residues. The chain's CDR3 is CASRTAGTGGTEAFF. CDR3 bases: TGTGCCAGCAGGACGGCCGGGACAGGGGGCACTGAAGCTTTCTTT.

The CDR3 DNA reads as TGCGCCAGCAGTCCCGGACAGGACAGCTCCTACGAGCAGTACTTC. This translates into CASSPGQDSSYEQYF. The genes are TRBV23-1 and TRBJ2-7; TRBD1 matches 7 bases. TRBV23-1 is treated as an ORF (open reading frame) with a function not yet certain. The junction had 6 bases not matched to a gene; V was cut back by 4 bases and J by 0 bases. This CDR3 contains 15 residues.

This clonotype has just a few counts. This chain joins TRBV20-1 and TRBJ2-2; 9 bases fit TRBD2. Unmatched junction bases numbered 9, after V lost 6 bases and J lost 4 bases. Germline V gene lookup returns CDR1 DFQATT and CDR2 SNEGSKA (reference sequence). This CDR3 is built from 15 residues. CDR3 nucleotides: TGCAGTGCGAGGCGGCGGGAGGGGGGCACCGGGGAGCTGTTTTTT. Amino acids: CSARRREGGTGELFF.

The gene calls are TRBV5-1 and TRBJ2-7, with TRBD2 matching 13 bases. The CDR3 length is 16 residues. With V trimmed by 0 bases and J by 4 bases, 4 bases remained unmatched. Germline V gene sequence: CDR1 SGHRS, CDR2 YFSETQ. The CDR3 spells CASSLGPTSGRYEQYF. The DNA for the CDR3 is TGCGCCAGCAGCTTGGGACCGACTAGCGGGAGGTACGAGCAGTACTTC.

The chain links TRBV6-5 to TRBJ1-1; D gene unclear. V was pared by 2 bases and J by 3 bases, with 10 bases between. The length of the CDR3 is 14 residues. CDR1 MNHEY and CDR2 SVGAGI come from the germline V gene. The CDR3 nucleotides are TGTGCCAGCAGTTACCGTAGAAGGGACACTGAAGCTTTCTTT. Translation: CASSYRRRDTEAFF.

The rearrangement joins TRBV4-3 to TRBJ2-1, with no clear D. The V gene lost 5 bases and the J gene lost 6 bases, with 20 bases spanning the gap. The CDR3 sequence is 16 residues long. Germline CDR1 is LGHNA and CDR2 is YSLEER. CDR3 amino acids: CASSSRTRTFGNEQFF. For the CDR3, the DNA is TGCGCCAGCAGCTCTCGGACCCGCACCTTTGGCAATGAGCAGTTCTTC.

The CDR3 nucleotides read TGTGCCAGCAGTTTTAAACTAGCGGGAGCCGACGAGCAGTACTTC. Residues: CASSFKLAGADEQYF. The chain couples TRBV6-5 to TRBJ2-7, with 11 bases that match TRBD2. Germline V CDR1 and CDR2: MNHEY, SVGAGI. Losses at the gene ends were 4 bases for V and 5 bases for J; bases not matched to a gene: 7. This CDR3 contains 15 residues.

This CDR3 is CASGRVGSPQHF. The CDR3 DNA reads as TGTGCCAGCGGGCGGGTGGGATCGCCCCAGCATTTT. V and J are TRBV12-3 or TRBV12-4 and TRBJ1-5; unclear D gene. Trimming shortened V by 8 bases and J by 9 bases, and 14 bases separated the two germline ends. This CDR3 is 12 amino acids long.

This clonotype was observed a few times. A read error is likely, as this CDR3 ends without the conserved phenylalanine or tryptophan. The chain has TRBV6-6 and TRBJ2-5; 7 bases line up with TRBD1. This CDR3 has 15 amino acids. Germline V gene sequence: CDR1 MNHNY, CDR2 SVGAGI (reference sequence). V shed 5 bases and J 4 bases; nucleotides not matched to a gene: 10. CDR3 sequence reads: CASSHSTGTGETQYS. CDR3 nucleotides: TGTGCCAGCAGTCATTCGACAGGGACGGGAGAGACCCAGTACTCC.

The CDR3 DNA is TGTGCCAGCAGACCTGGGACAGGTCAAGAGACCCAGTACTTC. This translates into CASRPGTGQETQYF. V and J are TRBV27 and TRBJ2-5; 8 bases line up with TRBD1. The CDR3 runs to 14 residues. CDR1 and CDR2 (germline): MNHEY, SMNVEV (reference sequence). After removal of 6 bases from V and 2 bases from J, the junction contained 5 bases not matched to a gene.

V is TRBV9 and J is TRBJ2-2, with 10 nucleotides matching TRBD2. The CDR3 spans 17 residues. V gave up 0 bases and J gave up 4 bases; unmatched junction bases: 6. The germline V gene encodes CDR1 SGDLS and CDR2 YYNGEE. CDR3 amino acids: CASSVEKSGRATGELFF. The CDR3 bases are TGTGCCAGCAGCGTAGAAAAGAGCGGGAGGGCCACCGGGGAGCTGTTTTTT.

This clonotype was observed a few times. The chain carries TRBV6-5 and TRBJ1-2; D is uncertain. CDR1 is MNHEY, CDR2 SVGAGI, per germline. V dropped 5 bases and J dropped 3 bases, with 10 bases sitting between them. The CDR3 has 13 amino acids. CDR3 region: CASSADPDYGYTF. Here the CDR3 DNA reads TGTGCCAGCAGTGCGGACCCGGACTATGGCTACACCTTC.

V gene TRBV7-2 combines with J gene TRBJ1-2; TRBD1 is a possible D gene (5 bases). CDR1 and CDR2 from the germline V gene are SGHTA and FQGNSA. Deletions cut 5 bases from V and 4 bases from J, with 14 bases between. CDR3 length: 14 residues. The CDR3 sequence is CASSPTGPFYGYTF. The CDR3 region has the DNA TGTGCCAGCAGCCCGACGGGACCCTTCTATGGCTACACCTTC.

This clonotype was recorded a few times. CDR3 bases: TGTGCCAGCAGCCCATCCGGACTAGCGGGGGGAAATGAGCAGTTCTTC. Amino acids: CASSPSGLAGGNEQFF. The V gene is TRBV7-8, the J gene TRBJ2-1; 14 positions agree with TRBD2. Losses at the gene ends were 5 bases for V and 7 bases for J; bases not matched to a gene: 7. The germline V gene has CDR1 SGHVS and CDR2 FQNEAQ. The CDR3 runs to 16 residues.

The CDR3 region is CATSGSMGQGGRYTF. The DNA of the CDR3 is TGTGCCACCAGCGGAAGCATGGGGCAGGGTGGCCGATACACCTTC. This rearrangement joins TRBV24-1 to TRBJ1-2; the D gene is possibly TRBD1 (5 bases). CDR3 length equals 15 residues. V was pared by 7 bases and J by 11 bases, with 25 bases between. In germline, CDR1 is KGHDR, CDR2 SFDVKD.